What follows are 4 T cell receptor beta chains derived from one specimen sequenced in a study of cytomegalovirus exposure and HLA in healthy donors. The PCR used 60 Vbeta and 13 Jbeta primers. Profiled with immunoSEQ multiplex PCR; TCRdb holds only in-frame clones, not every one. Of approximately 200,000 clones listed, 65% to 85% were seen once; the top ten hold approximately 0.092%. The sample taken for sequencing was PBMCs. The receptors were gathered from a boy between 2 and 10 years old in good health and CMV-seronegative.

The rearrangement links TRBV15 to TRBJ1-1; 7 bases are shared with TRBD1. CDR3 length: 16 amino acids. Trimming at V came to 1 base and at J to 2 bases, leaving 7 bases not matched to a gene. The germline CDR1 and CDR2 sequences are LNHNV and YYDKDF (reference sequence). DNA for the CDR3: TGTGCCACCAGCAGAGGCGAGGGGGCTGGAAACACTGAAGCTTTCTTT. Translated, it gives CATSRGEGAGNTEAFF.

Written as DNA, the CDR3 is TGTGCCATCAGTGAAGGCCGGGGGGGCACTGAAGCTTTCTTT. This translates into CAISEGRGGTEAFF. The chain employs TRBV10-3 and TRBJ1-1, with D possibly TRBD1 on 5 matching bases. The V gene lost 3 bases and the J gene lost 4 bases, with 12 bases spanning the gap. The CDR3 extends over 14 amino acids. Germline V gene data show CDR1 as ENHRY and CDR2 as SYGVKD.

In its sample, this clone was seen once. The CDR3 sequence: CASSGPTWGGYRDTQYF. Written as DNA, the CDR3 is TGTGCCAGCAGTGGGCCAACATGGGGGGGCTATCGTGATACGCAGTATTTT. V gene TRBV2 combines with J gene TRBJ2-3; possibly TRBD2 for D (7 bases). This CDR3 contains 17 residues. The germline V and J ends were trimmed by 4 bases and 6 bases, with 23 bases remaining between them. Germline CDR1 reads SNHLY; CDR2 reads FYNNEI.

The V call is TRBV7-2, the J call TRBJ1-1; tentatively, D is TRBD1 (6 bases). Germline assignment: CDR1 SGHTA and CDR2 FQGNSA. V was trimmed by 5 bases and J by 11 bases, leaving 24 bases between them. The CDR3 is made up of 15 amino acids. DNA of the CDR3: TGTGCCAGCAGCCGACGGCCGGGACACATGACCTGGGCTTTCTTT. Translation: CASSRRPGHMTWAFF. Supplemented by reference TRBV7-2 and TRBJ1-1, the full variable domain reads GAGVSQSPSNKVTEKGKDVELRCDPISGHTALYWYRQSLGQGLEFLIYFQGNSAPDKSGLPSDRFSAERTGGSVSTLTIQRTQQEDSAVYLCASSRRPGHMTWAFFGQGTRLTVV.